Sequencing of this T cell receptor beta chain was carried out in a study of Ad26.COV2.S vaccination and SARS-CoV-2 variants. Across the study: Ad26.COV2.S given intramuscularly, once or twice 56 days apart.

The treatment here: roughly 20 received Ad26.COV2.S at low or high dose, single or two shots; 5 received placebo; per-sample allocation not given. The samples date from day 63 after the first vaccine or placebo injection. A Boston adult aged 18-55 years was the donor. Vaccination used an Ad26 vector expressing Wuhan-strain SARS-CoV-2 spike. General study points: Placebo and vaccine recipients had non-spike TCR breadth that was similar.

Notes on this clone: As yet, its antigen is unknown.

Generated by immunoSEQ multiplex PCR, the TCRdb table keeps only in-frame clones and is missing some. The sample shows hundreds of thousands of clones, about 88% of them seen only once. The source material was peripheral blood, sampled in a trial of Ad26.COV2.S vaccine versus placebo. This TCR derives from a person between 18 and 59 years old who received the Ad26.COV2.S COVID-19 vaccine or a placebo.

CDR3 protein: CASSATSGRERNYGYTF. In DNA form, the CDR3 reads TGTGCCAGCAGCGCTACCTCCGGGAGAGAGAGGAACTATGGCTACACCTTC. The chain uses TRBV7-9 and TRBJ1-2; D is unclear. The ends were cut back, 5 bases at V and 2 bases at J, with 21 bases in the middle. This CDR3 spans 17 amino acids. Germline assignment: CDR1 SEHNR and CDR2 FQNEAQ (reference sequence).